This TCR beta chain was profiled in a study of T-cell reconstitution after alpha-beta-depleted transplantation in children. In regard to this clonotype: The antigen is unknown.

The CDR3 contains 14 residues. The germline V gene has CDR1 MNHEY and CDR2 SVGAGI. V lost 2 bases and J lost 3; bases outside the gene matches: 3. Study conclusions and caveats: Reportedly, roughly two months post-transplant, alpha-beta T cells arose from several hundred expanded graft clones. Several patients had high TCRbeta diversity at day 60; it came from surviving recipient T cells and thymic progenitors.

Preparation of the TCRbeta library involved a method that used unique molecular identifiers. Each CDR3 protein is one row after TCRdb ran MiXCR on the PCR reads. This sample has around 240,000 distinct CDR3 sequences, with roughly 7.7% found just once. This TCR was recovered from a male patient younger than 18 who had a stem cell transplant for acute lymphoblastic leukemia, so the T cells may come from the graft donor. Sequences were derived from PBMCs, mostly from graft donor cells, sampled 180 days after TCRalphabeta/CD19-depleted stem cell transplant. The chain couples TRBV6-5 to TRBJ2-7; TRBD1 agrees at 8 bases. The CDR3 protein is CASSYTTGDYEQYF. The DNA for the CDR3 is TGTGCCAGCAGTTACACGACAGGGGACTACGAGCAGTACTTC.